This T cell receptor beta chain was obtained from a study of T cells after posttransplantation cyclophosphamide. Study observations and caveats: Donor-recipient repertoire similarity was low at 1-2 months, rising over year one. After PTCy, TRB diversity resembled that of CNI/methotrexate controls.

V lost 0 bases and J lost 8, with 13 bases in between. This CDR3 spans 14 amino acids. The germline CDR1 and CDR2 sequences are SGHDN and FVKESK. This clone was recorded many times. What it binds is unknown. The protocol was immunoSEQ multiplex PCR, while the TCRdb copy is restricted to in-frame clones and leaves out a portion. Captured here are 44,000 or so clones, none seen once; the top ten comprise 2% to 2.5%. The clonotype originates from a man between 40 and 49 years old in good health, CMV-negative, and a related stem cell transplant donor. Sequencing was performed on PBMCs. The chain carries TRBV14 and TRBJ1-2; D perhaps matches TRBD1 (5 bases). This chain's CDR3 is CASSQENQGWGYTF. The CDR3 DNA follows: TGTGCCAGCAGCCAAGAGAACCAGGGTTGGGGCTACACCTTC. Full variable domain (missing parts from reference TRBV14 and TRBJ1-2): EAGVTQFPSHSVIEKGQTVTLRCDPISGHDNLYWYRRVMGKEIKFLLHFVKESKQDESGMPNNRFLAERTGGTYSTLKVQPAELEDSGVYFCASSQENQGWGYTFGSGTRLTVV.